This TCR beta chain emerged from a study of T cell changes during pregnancy in multiple sclerosis. With 6 bases clipped from V and 4 bases from J, the junction kept 12 bases outside the gene matches. Germline values: CDR1 MNHNS, CDR2 SASEGT. The CDR3 length is 15 residues. The protocol was immunoSEQ multiplex PCR, while the TCRdb copy is restricted to in-frame clones and leaves out a portion. The table shows roughly 40,000 clones, with 90% to 95% occurring only once. The starting material was CD8+ T cells from peripheral blood mononuclear cells, obtained before pregnancy. This TCR was sampled from a female donor with multiple sclerosis, enrolled in a pregnancy study. This chain joins TRBV6-1 and TRBJ2-7, with TRBD2 identical over 7 bases. The CDR3: CASRSPGRPLYEQYF. The CDR3 nucleotides read TGTGCCAGCAGATCCCCCGGGAGGCCCTTATACGAGCAGTACTTC.